Given below is one TCR beta chain in context. Extracted RNA was reverse transcribed into cDNA, the sequencing template. Only in-frame clones appear in the TCRdb table, and some are missing; sequencing was by immunoSEQ multiplex PCR. The data hold roughly 150,000 clones, with roughly 62% observed a single time. This sample was taken from a study of CD8+ T cells in alopecia areata. About the research overall: It was oral tofacitinib, at 5 to 10 mg twice daily, that treated patients received.

Trimming at V came to 3 bases and at J to 2 bases, leaving 4 bases not matched to a gene. The CDR3 has 16 amino acids. The germline V gene encodes CDR1 MGHRA and CDR2 YSYEKL. The chain employs TRBV4-1 and TRBJ2-6; 7 bases line up with TRBD2. This receptor was taken from a human donor with alopecia areata. The material was CD4+ T cells sorted from blood, obtained at week 0. Written as DNA, the CDR3 is TGCGCCAGCAGCCAGCGGGCGGGGGCTGGGGCCAACGTCCTGACTTTC. Translated: CASSQRAGAGANVLTF.